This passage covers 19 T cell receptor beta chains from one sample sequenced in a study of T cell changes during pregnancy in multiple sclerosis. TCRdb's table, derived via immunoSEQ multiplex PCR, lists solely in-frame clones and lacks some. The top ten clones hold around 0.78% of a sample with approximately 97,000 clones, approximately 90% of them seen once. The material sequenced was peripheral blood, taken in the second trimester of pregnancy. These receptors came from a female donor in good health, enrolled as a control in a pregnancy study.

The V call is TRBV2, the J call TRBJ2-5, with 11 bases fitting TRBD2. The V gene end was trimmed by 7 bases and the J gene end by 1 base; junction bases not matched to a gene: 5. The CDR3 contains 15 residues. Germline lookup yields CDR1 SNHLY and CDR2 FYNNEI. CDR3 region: CASNRGLAVQETQYF. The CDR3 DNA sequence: TGTGCCAGCAATCGGGGACTAGCGGTCCAAGAGACCCAGTACTTC. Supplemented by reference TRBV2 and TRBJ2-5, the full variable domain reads EPEVTQTPSHQVTQMGQEVILRCVPISNHLYFYWYRQILGQKVEFLVSFYNNEISEKSEIFDDQFSVERPDGSNFTLKIRSTKLEDSAMYFCASNRGLAVQETQYFGPGTRLLVL.

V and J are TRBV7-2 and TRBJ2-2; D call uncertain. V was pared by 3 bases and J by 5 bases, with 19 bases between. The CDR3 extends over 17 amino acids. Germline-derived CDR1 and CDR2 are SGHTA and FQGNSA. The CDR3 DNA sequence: TGTGCCAGCAGCTTTGAAATAGTAGGAGCTAGGACCGGGGAGCTGTTTTTT. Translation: CASSFEIVGARTGELFF. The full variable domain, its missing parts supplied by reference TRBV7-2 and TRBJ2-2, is GAGVSQSPSNKVTEKGKDVELRCDPISGHTALYWYRQSLGQGLEFLIYFQGNSAPDKSGLPSDRFSAERTGGSVSTLTIQRTQQEDSAVYLCASSFEIVGARTGELFFGEGSRLTVL.

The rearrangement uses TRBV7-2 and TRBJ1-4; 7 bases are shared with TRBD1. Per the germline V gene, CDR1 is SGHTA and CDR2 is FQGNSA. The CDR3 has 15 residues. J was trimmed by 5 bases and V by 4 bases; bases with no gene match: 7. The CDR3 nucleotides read TGTGCCAGCAGCTCAGACAGGGATGTAAATGAAAAACTGTTTTTT. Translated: CASSSDRDVNEKLFF.

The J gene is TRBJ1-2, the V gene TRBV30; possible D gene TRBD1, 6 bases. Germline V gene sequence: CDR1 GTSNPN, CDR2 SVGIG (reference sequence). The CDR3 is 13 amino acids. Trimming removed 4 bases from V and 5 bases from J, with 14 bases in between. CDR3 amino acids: CAWKTGVLYGYTF. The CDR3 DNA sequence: TGTGCCTGGAAGACAGGAGTCCTGTATGGCTACACCTTC.

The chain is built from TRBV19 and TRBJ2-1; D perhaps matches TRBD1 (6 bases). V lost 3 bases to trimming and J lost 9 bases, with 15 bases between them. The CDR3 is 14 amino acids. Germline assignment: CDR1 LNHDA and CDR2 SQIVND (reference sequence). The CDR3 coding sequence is TGTGCCAGTAGTATCCCAGGAATAGGGGGTGAGCAGTTCTTC. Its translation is CASSIPGIGGEQFF.

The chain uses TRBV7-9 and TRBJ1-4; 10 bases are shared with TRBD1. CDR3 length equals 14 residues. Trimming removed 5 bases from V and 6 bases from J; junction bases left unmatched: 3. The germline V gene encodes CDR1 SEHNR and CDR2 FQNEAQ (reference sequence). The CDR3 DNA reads TGTGCCAGCAGCCGCGACAGGGGGCATGAAAAACTGTTTTTT. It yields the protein CASSRDRGHEKLFF.

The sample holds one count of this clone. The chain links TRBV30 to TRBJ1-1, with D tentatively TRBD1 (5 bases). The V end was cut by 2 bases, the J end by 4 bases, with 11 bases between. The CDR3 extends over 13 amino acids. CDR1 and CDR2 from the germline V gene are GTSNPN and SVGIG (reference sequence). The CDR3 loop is CAWSFQGPTEAFF. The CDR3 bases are TGTGCCTGGAGTTTCCAGGGCCCCACTGAAGCTTTCTTT.

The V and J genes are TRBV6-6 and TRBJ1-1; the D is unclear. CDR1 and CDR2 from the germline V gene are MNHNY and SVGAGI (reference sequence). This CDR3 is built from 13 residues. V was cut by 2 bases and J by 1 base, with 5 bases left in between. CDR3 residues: CASSYGGNTEAFF. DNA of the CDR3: TGTGCCAGCAGTTACGGCGGGAACACTGAAGCTTTCTTT.

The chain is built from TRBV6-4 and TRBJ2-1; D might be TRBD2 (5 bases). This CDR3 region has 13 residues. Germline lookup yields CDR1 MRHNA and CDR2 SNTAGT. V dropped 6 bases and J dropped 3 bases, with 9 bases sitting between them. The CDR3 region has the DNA TGTGCCAGCAGGGTCCGGGGCTACAATGAGCAGTTCTTC. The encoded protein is CASRVRGYNEQFF.

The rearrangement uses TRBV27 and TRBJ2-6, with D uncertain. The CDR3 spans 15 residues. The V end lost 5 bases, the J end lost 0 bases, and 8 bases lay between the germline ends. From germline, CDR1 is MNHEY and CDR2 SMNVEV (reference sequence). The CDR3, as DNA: TGTGCCAGCAGTATTACAGTCTCTGGGGCCAACGTCCTGACTTTC. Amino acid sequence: CASSITVSGANVLTF.

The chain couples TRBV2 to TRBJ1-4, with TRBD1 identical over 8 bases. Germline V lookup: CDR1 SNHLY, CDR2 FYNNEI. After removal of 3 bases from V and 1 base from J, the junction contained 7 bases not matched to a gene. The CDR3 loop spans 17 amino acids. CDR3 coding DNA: TGTGCCAGCAGTGATTCGACAGGGGCCAGAACTAATGAAAAACTGTTTTTT. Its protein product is CASSDSTGARTNEKLFF.

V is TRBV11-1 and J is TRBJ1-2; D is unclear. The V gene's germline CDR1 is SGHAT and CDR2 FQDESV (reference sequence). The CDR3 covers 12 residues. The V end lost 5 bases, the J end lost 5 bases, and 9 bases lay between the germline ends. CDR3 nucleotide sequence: TGTGCCAGCAGCCGTTCGGGGTATGGCTACACCTTC. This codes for CASSRSGYGYTF.

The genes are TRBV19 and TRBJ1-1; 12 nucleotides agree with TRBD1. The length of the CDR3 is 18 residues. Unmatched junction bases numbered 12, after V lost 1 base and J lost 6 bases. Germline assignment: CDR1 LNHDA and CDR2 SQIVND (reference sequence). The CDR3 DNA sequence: TGTGCCAGTAGTATAGGGAGAGGGACAGGGGGCGGTTTGCCTGAAGCTTTCTTT. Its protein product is CASSIGRGTGGGLPEAFF.

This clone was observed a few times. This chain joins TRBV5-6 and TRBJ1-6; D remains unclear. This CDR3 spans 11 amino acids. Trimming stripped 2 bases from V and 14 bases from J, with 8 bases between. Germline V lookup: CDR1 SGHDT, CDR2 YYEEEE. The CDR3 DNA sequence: TGTGCCAGCAGCTTCGCAACAGCCCTCCACTTT. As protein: CASSFATALHF.

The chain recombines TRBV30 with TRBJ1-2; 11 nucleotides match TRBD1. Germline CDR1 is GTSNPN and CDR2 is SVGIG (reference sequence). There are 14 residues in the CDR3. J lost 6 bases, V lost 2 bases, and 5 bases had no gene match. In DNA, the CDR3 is TGTGCCTGGAGTCCCGGGACAGGGGGACATGGCTACACCTTC. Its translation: CAWSPGTGGHGYTF.

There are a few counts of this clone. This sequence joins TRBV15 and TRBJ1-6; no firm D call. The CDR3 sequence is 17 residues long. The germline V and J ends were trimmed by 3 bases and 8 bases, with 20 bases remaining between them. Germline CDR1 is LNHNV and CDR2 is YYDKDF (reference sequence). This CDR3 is CATSSRRAPPPYSPLHF. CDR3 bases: TGTGCCACCAGCAGTCGGCGGGCTCCCCCCCCATATTCACCCCTCCACTTT.

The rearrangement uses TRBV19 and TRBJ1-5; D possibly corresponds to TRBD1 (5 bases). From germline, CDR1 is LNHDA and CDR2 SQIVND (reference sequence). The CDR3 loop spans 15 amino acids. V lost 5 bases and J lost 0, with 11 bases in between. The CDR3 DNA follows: TGTGCCAGTAGTGTGTGGGGGGATAGCAATCAGCCCCAGCATTTT. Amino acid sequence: CASSVWGDSNQPQHF. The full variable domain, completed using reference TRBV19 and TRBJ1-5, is DGGITQSPKYLFRKEGQNVTLSCEQNLNHDAMYWYRQDPGQGLRLIYYSQIVNDFQKGDIAEGYSVSREKKESFPLTVTSAQKNPTAFYLCASSVWGDSNQPQHFGDGTRLSIL.

CDR3 protein: CASSLRDRGLLAFF. Written as DNA, the CDR3 is TGTGCCAGCAGCTTGAGGGACAGGGGGCTGTTGGCTTTCTTT. This sequence joins TRBV5-8 and TRBJ1-1; TRBD1 matches 12 bases. Looked up from germline, CDR1 is SGHTS and CDR2 is YDEGEE. The V and J ends lost 1 base and 11 bases, in that order; junction bases with no gene match: 6. CDR3 length: 14 residues. Together with reference TRBV5-8 and TRBJ1-1, the CDR3 gives the full variable domain: EAGVTQSPTHLIKTRGQQATLRCSPISGHTSVYWYQQALGLGLQFLLWYDEGEERNRGNFPPRFSGRQFPNYSSELNVNALELEDSALYLCASSLRDRGLLAFFGQGTRLTVV.

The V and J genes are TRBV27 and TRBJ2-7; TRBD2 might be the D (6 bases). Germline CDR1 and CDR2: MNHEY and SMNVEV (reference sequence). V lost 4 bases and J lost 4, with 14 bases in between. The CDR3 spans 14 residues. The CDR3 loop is CASSSPGVVYEQYF. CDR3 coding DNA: TGTGCCAGCAGTTCCCCGGGAGTTGTATACGAGCAGTACTTC.